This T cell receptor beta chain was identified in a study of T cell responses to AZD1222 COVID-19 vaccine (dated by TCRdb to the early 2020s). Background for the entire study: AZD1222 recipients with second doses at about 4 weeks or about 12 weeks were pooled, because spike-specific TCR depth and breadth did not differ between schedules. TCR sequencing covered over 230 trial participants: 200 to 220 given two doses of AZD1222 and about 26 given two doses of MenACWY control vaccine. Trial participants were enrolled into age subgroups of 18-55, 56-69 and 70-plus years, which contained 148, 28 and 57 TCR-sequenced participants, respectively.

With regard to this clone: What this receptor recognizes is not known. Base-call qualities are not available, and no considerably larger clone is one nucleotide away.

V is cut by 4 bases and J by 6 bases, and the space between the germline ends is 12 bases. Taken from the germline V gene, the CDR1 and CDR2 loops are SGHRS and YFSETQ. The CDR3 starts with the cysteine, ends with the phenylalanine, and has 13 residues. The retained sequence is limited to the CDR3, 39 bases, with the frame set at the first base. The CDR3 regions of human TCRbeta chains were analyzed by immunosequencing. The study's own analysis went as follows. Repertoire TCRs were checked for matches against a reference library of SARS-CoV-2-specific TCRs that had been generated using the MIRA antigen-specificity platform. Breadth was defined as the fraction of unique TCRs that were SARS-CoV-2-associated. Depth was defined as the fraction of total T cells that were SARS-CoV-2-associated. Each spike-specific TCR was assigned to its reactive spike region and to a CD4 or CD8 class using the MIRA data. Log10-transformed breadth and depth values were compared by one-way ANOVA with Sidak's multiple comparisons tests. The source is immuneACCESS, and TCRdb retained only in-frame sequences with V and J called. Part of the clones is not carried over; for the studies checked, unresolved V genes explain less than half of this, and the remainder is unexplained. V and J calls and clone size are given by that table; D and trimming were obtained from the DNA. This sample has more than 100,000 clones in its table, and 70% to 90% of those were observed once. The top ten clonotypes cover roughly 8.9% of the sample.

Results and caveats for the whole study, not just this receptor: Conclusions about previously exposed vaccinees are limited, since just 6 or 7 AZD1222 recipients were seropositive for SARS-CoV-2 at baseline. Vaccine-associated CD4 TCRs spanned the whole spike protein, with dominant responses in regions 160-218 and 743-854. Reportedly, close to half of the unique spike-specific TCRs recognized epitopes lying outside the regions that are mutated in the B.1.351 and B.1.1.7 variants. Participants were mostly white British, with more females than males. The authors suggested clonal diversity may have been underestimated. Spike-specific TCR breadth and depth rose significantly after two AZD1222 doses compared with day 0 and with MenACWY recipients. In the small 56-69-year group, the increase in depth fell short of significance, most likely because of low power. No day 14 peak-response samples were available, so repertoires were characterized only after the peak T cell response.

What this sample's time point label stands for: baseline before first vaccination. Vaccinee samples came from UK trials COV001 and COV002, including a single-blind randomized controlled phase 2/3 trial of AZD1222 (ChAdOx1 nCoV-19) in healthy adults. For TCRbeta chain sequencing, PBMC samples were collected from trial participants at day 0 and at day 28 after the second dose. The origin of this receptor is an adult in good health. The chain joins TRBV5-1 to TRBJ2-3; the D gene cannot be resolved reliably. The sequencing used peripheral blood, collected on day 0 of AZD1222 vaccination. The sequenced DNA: TGCGCCAGCAGCAGGGATAGATTTGATACGCAGTATTTT. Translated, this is CASSRDRFDTQYF.